Sequencing of this T cell receptor (beta chain) was carried out in a study of cytomegalovirus exposure and HLA in healthy donors. As for this clone: Its target is unknown.

Amplification used 60 Vbeta primers and 13 Jbeta primers. Clones were read by immunoSEQ multiplex PCR, and TCRdb kept only the in-frame ones, dropping some. The repertoire holds fewer than 250,000 clones, with just over 75% as singletons. The CDR3 loop spans 14 amino acids. The germline CDR1 and CDR2 sequences are SGHDN and FVKESK. The germline V and J ends were trimmed by 1 base and 7 bases, with 12 bases remaining between them. Study-level results: Trimming of TCR beta V- and J-genes showed a link, identified in a later analysis, to a missense DCLRE1C variant.

Sequencing input: PBMCs. The sequence was collected from a man aged 18 to 29 in good health and CMV-seronegative. V and J are TRBV14 and TRBJ2-3; no clear D gene. The CDR3 coding sequence is TGTGCCAGCAGCCAAGTGAGCGATACAAATACGCAGTATTTT. Its protein is CASSQVSDTNTQYF.